One and the same sample provided the 19 T cell receptor beta chains below, sequenced in a study of CD8 T cells in ankylosing spondylitis. TCRdb reprocessed the 5' RACE reads via MiXCR and lists one record per CDR3 protein. The table lists 290,000 or so distinct CDR3 sequences, under 25% of them singletons, with around 3.2% in the top ten. The sequencing input was blood, either unsorted or a sorted T cell fraction (not recorded which). These receptors all stem from a female donor with ankylosing spondylitis or in good health (not recorded which).

The chain is built from TRBV5-1 and TRBJ2-1, with D tentatively TRBD1 (6 bases). CDR1 SGHRS and CDR2 YFSETQ come from the germline V gene. Trimming removed 0 bases at V and 5 bases at J, with 15 bases between. The CDR3 has 16 amino acids. The CDR3 loop is CASSLGTDQINNEQFF. For the CDR3, the DNA is TGCGCCAGCAGCTTGGGGACAGATCAAATAAACAATGAGCAGTTCTTC.

The sample holds a few counts of this clonotype. The chain links TRBV5-5 to TRBJ1-1, with TRBD1 matching over 8 bases. This CDR3 has 15 residues. CDR1 and CDR2 (germline): SGHKS, YYEKEE (reference sequence). V dropped 3 bases and J dropped 1; count of bases not matched to a gene: 5. The CDR3 bases are TGTGCCAGCAGCTCCCAGGGGGCACGGAACACTGAAGCTTTCTTT. This gives the protein CASSSQGARNTEAFF.

This clonotype was seen repeatedly, ten times or more. The chain links TRBV20-1 to TRBJ1-3; the D is unclear. The V end lost 1 base, the J end lost 4 bases, and 5 bases lay between the germline ends. CDR1 is DFQATT and CDR2 is SNEGSKA in the germline V gene (reference sequence). The CDR3 covers 12 residues. The CDR3 bases are TGCAGTGCTAGAGCACAGGGAAACACCATATATTTT. This codes for CSARAQGNTIYF.

The chain couples TRBV19 to TRBJ1-5; possibly TRBD1 for D (6 bases). The V gene lost 6 bases and the J gene lost 4 bases, with 19 bases spanning the gap. Per the germline V gene, CDR1 is LNHDA and CDR2 is SQIVND (reference sequence). CDR3 size: 16 residues. DNA for the CDR3: TGTGCCAGTAGCAGTGCGATCGGACAGCTTAATCAGCCCCAGCATTTT. This translates into CASSSAIGQLNQPQHF.

V gene TRBV20-1 combines with J gene TRBJ2-1; 11 nucleotides agree with TRBD2. This CDR3 comprises 13 residues. The germline V gene has CDR1 DFQATT and CDR2 SNEGSKA (reference sequence). CDR3 sequence (DNA): TGCACGGCCACTAGCGGGAGCTCGGATGAGCAGTTCTTC. Its protein product is CTATSGSSDEQFF.

This clonotype was observed a few times. This sequence joins TRBV27 and TRBJ2-1; D perhaps matches TRBD1 (6 bases). Trimming shortened V by 3 bases and J by 8 bases, and 17 bases separated the two germline ends. The CDR3 loop spans 15 amino acids. Germline V lookup: CDR1 MNHEY, CDR2 SMNVEV (reference sequence). CDR3 protein: CASSFSRGGFDEQFF. In DNA, the CDR3 is TGTGCCAGCAGTTTCAGCAGGGGTGGTTTCGATGAGCAGTTCTTC.

This clonotype was detected ten times or more. The rearrangement links TRBV7-9 to TRBJ2-1; a weak D match, TRBD2 (6 bases). Per germline, CDR1 SEHNR and CDR2 FQNEAQ (reference sequence). CDR3 length equals 14 residues. V was trimmed by 2 bases and J by 4 bases, leaving 9 bases between them. This CDR3 is CASSLMRDYNEQFF. In DNA, the CDR3 is TGTGCCAGCAGCTTAATGCGGGATTACAATGAGCAGTTCTTC.

The rearrangement joins TRBV25-1 to TRBJ2-5; TRBD1 might be the D (6 bases). CDR3 length equals 16 residues. Trimming left V 5 bases short and J 1 base short, with 17 bases between. Germline loops: CDR1 MGHDK, CDR2 SYGVNS. The CDR3 nucleotides read TGTGCCAGCAGTCGGGTACAGGGCCACCTCCAAGAGACCCAGTACTTC. Encoded protein: CASSRVQGHLQETQYF.

This chain joins TRBV20-1 and TRBJ1-1, with D possibly TRBD1 on 5 matching bases. The CDR3 loop spans 14 amino acids. Germline lookup yields CDR1 DFQATT and CDR2 SNEGSKA (reference sequence). V was shortened by 1 base and J by 1 base, with 10 bases between the two germline ends. The CDR3 loop is CSARVGARNTEAFF. In nucleotides, the CDR3 is TGCAGTGCTAGAGTCGGGGCGAGGAACACTGAAGCTTTCTTT.

This clonotype was seen only a few times. The chain links TRBV29-1 to TRBJ2-1; 11 bases are a match to TRBD2. V dropped 5 bases and J dropped 0; count of bases not matched to a gene: 3. The germline V gene has CDR1 SQVTM and CDR2 ANQGSEA. CDR3 length: 15 residues. The CDR3 region has the DNA TGCAGCGTTCGACTAGCGGGAAGCTCCTACAATGAGCAGTTCTTC. Amino acid sequence: CSVRLAGSSYNEQFF.

In this sample, this clonotype turned up many times. This rearrangement joins TRBV29-1 to TRBJ2-3; 12 nucleotides line up with TRBD1. The CDR3 is 13 amino acids. V shed 7 bases, J shed 8 bases, and the junction held 7 bases outside the gene matches. Germline V gene data show CDR1 as SQVTM and CDR2 as ANQGSEA. CDR3 coding DNA: TGCAGCGCCCTGGGACAGGGGGCGAGTACGCAGTATTTT. Protein product: CSALGQGASTQYF.

The CDR3 reads CASSPSTAYNEQFF. In nucleotides, the CDR3 is TGTGCCAGCAGCCCGTCAACCGCCTACAATGAGCAGTTCTTC. This sequence joins TRBV7-9 and TRBJ2-1; no reliable D call. Trimming left V 5 bases short and J 2 bases short, with 10 bases between. The CDR3 is 14 residues long. From germline, CDR1 is SEHNR and CDR2 FQNEAQ (reference sequence).

This clonotype was detected only a few times. The chain is built from TRBV6-5 and TRBJ2-5; D may be TRBD2 (5 bases). CDR1 and CDR2 from the germline V gene are MNHEY and SVGAGI. The CDR3 covers 12 residues. V dropped 2 bases and J dropped 5 bases, with 6 bases sitting between them. DNA of the CDR3: TGTGCCAGCAGTTACCGGAGGGAGACCCAGTACTTC. Residues: CASSYRRETQYF.

This chain uses TRBV20-1 with TRBJ2-7; 9 bases align to TRBD2. CDR1 is DFQATT, CDR2 SNEGSKA, per germline (reference sequence). The CDR3 length is 16 residues. V was clipped by 3 bases and J by 7 bases; unmatched bases: 16. The CDR3 DNA sequence: TGCAGTGCTAGGAACCCCGTGAGTAGCGGGAGCGGAGAGCAGTACTTC. Translation gives CSARNPVSSGSGEQYF.

The chain links TRBV10-3 to TRBJ2-1; D is ambiguous. Trimming removed 3 bases at V and 8 bases at J, with 8 bases between. Germline values: CDR1 ENHRY, CDR2 SYGVKD. The CDR3 runs 12 residues. CDR3 coding DNA: TGTGCCATCAGTGACTATTTGCATGAGCAGTTCTTC. Amino acids: CAISDYLHEQFF.

This chain connects TRBV20-1 to TRBJ2-5, with TRBD1 matching over 8 bases. The CDR3 is 14 residues long. Germline V lookup: CDR1 DFQATT, CDR2 SNEGSKA (reference sequence). After removal of 5 bases from V and 7 bases from J, the junction contained 12 bases not matched to a gene. The CDR3 region has the DNA TGCAGTGCTCCGCGCCGAACAGGGACAGGGACCCAGTACTTC. Translation: CSAPRRTGTGTQYF.

The chain combines TRBV7-8 with TRBJ1-2; TRBD1 aligns across 7 bases. J was trimmed by 8 bases and V by 5 bases; bases with no gene match: 8. Germline CDR1 is SGHVS and CDR2 is FQNEAQ. There are 13 residues in the CDR3. The CDR3 sequence is CASSLGQEQGYTF. CDR3 DNA sequence: TGTGCCAGCAGCCTCGGACAGGAACAAGGCTACACCTTC.

CDR3 loop: CASSVRTGETQYF. CDR3 sequence (DNA): TGTGCCAGCAGTGTGCGAACAGGGGAGACCCAGTACTTC. The chain carries TRBV2 and TRBJ2-5, with D possibly TRBD1 on 6 matching bases. This CDR3 comprises 13 residues. Germline CDR1 is SNHLY and CDR2 is FYNNEI. Trimming pared 4 bases from V and 5 bases from J, leaving 11 bases between.

This clonotype was seen at least ten times. The chain is built from TRBV20-1 and TRBJ2-7, with 10 bases fitting TRBD2. The germline V gene has CDR1 DFQATT and CDR2 SNEGSKA (reference sequence). The CDR3 runs 14 residues. V lost 6 bases and J lost 4; bases outside the gene matches: 9. The CDR3 here is CSANPSGRRYEQYF. In DNA, the CDR3 is TGCAGTGCCAATCCTAGCGGGAGAAGATACGAGCAGTACTTC.